The clone carrying this TCR beta chain was observed a few times. The antigen remains unidentified. Via MiXCR, TCRdb re-called the RT-PCR reads, giving one row per CDR3 protein. The sample yields approximately 490,000 distinct CDR3 sequences, about 7.2% seen once. The sample comes from a study of response to subunit inactivated influenza vaccine. Points from the study as a whole: Few additional T cells are recruited per seasonal influenza vaccination, authors suggested.

CDR1 is MNHEY, CDR2 SVGAGI, per germline. Trimming took 5 bases from V and 5 from J, leaving 13 bases between them. The CDR3 has 14 residues. The TCR sequence derives from a man aged 50 to 75 who received an inactivated influenza vaccine. The gene calls are TRBV6-5 and TRBJ1-3; D is undetermined. This specimen consisted of PBMCs from blood, obtained less than 30 months after vaccination. CDR3 DNA: TGTGCCAGCAGTACTGTCATGAGGAGAAACACCATATATTTT. Its translation: CASSTVMRRNTIYF.